This entry lists 4 T cell receptor beta chains sequenced from one sample in a study of T cell responses to AZD1222 COVID-19 vaccine. The protocol was immunoSEQ multiplex PCR, while the TCRdb copy is restricted to in-frame clones and leaves out a portion. The profile covers more than 80,000 clones, with 75% to 90% appearing a single time and about 2.4% taken by the ten largest. The sample in question was peripheral blood, obtained 28 days after the second AZD1222 dose. These TCRs come from an adult who received the AZD1222 COVID-19 vaccine.

The CDR3, as DNA: TGCAGCGTTGAAGGTAGGGCGGGAGTCGTCCACGAGCAGTACTTC. It is translated as CSVEGRAGVVHEQYF. The chain links TRBV29-1 to TRBJ2-7, with 7 positions matching TRBD2. Germline-derived CDR1 and CDR2 are SQVTM and ANQGSEA. The CDR3 totals 15 residues. The trim removed 1 base at V and 5 bases at J, leaving 11 bases unmatched.

The gene calls are TRBV19 and TRBJ2-7; D possibly corresponds to TRBD2 (7 bases). CDR1 and CDR2 from the germline V gene are LNHDA and SQIVND (reference sequence). Trimming took off 5 bases at V and 4 bases at J, with 12 bases between the two ends. CDR3 size: 13 residues. CDR3 sequence: CASSRGARYEQYF. The CDR3 nucleotides read TGTGCCAGTAGTCGGGGGGCCCGATACGAGCAGTACTTC.

The gene calls are TRBV6-5 and TRBJ2-1, with D perhaps assigned TRBD1 or TRBD2 (5 bases each). V dropped 2 bases and J dropped 6 bases, with 11 bases sitting between them. Germline CDR1 and CDR2: MNHEY and SVGAGI. CDR3 length: 14 residues. The CDR3 spells CASSYGGGANEQFF. The CDR3 DNA follows: TGTGCCAGCAGTTACGGAGGTGGGGCCAATGAGCAGTTCTTC.

The chain is built from TRBV4-2 and TRBJ1-4; the match to TRBD1 covers 8 bases. V trimming: 4 bases; J trimming: 2 bases; junction bases outside the gene matches: 0. CDR3 size: 14 residues. Germline V gives CDR1 LGHNA, CDR2 YNFKEQ. The CDR3 loop reads CASSRTGTNEKLFF. The CDR3 DNA sequence: TGTGCCAGCAGCCGGACAGGGACTAATGAAAAACTGTTTTTT.